This is a list of T cell receptor beta chains from one sample in a study of T cell repertoires in cytomegalovirus infection. TCRdb analysed the reads with MiXCR anew, one entry per CDR3 protein. This sample has 900,000 to 950,000 distinct CDR3 sequences, with around 32% found just once. The antigens for these receptors are not known. The specimen was cultured CD8+ T cells from PBMCs, collected from culture after CMV antigen stimulation. Every receptor here comes from a human donor in good health (CMV status not recorded). Some clones in this sample may be carry-over from other donors' samples. CDR3s include the opening cysteine and the closing phenylalanine or tryptophan. The D gene is left open where the match is weak. Size is omitted from some rows. Given values are once, few, many or a class for expanded clones.

TRBV2	TRBJ1-2	few	17	NA	TGTGCCAGCAGTGAAGAATTGGACACAGCTTTTTTCTATGGCTACACCTTC	CASSEELDTAFFYGYTF
TRBV12-3/TRBV12-4	TRBJ2-1	many	13	TRBD2	TGTGCCAGCAGTTTAATTCTAGCGGGGGGTCAGTTCTTC	CASSLILAGGQFF
TRBV4-2	TRBJ2-1	NA	16	TRBD1	TGTGCCAGCAGCCAATTGGGGACAGGGGGGAACAATGAGCAGTTCTTC	CASSQLGTGGNNEQFF
TRBV4-2	TRBJ1-4	NA	14	NA	TGTGCCAGCAGCCAAGTGGGGGCTAATGAAAAACTGTTTTTT	CASSQVGANEKLFF
TRBV7-9	TRBJ2-6	NA	19	TRBD1	TGTGCCAGCAGCTCTTACCGGGACAGGGTGCACTCTGGGGCCAACGTCCTGACTTTC	CASSSYRDRVHSGANVLTF
TRBV7-9	TRBJ2-3	many	19	NA	TGTGCCAGCAGCTTAGCTCGTTTTTTGCGGCTAGAAATCACAGATACGCAGTATTTT	CASSLARFLRLEITDTQYF
TRBV20-1	TRBJ2-1	NA	14	NA	TGCAGTGCTAGCGGGGCCAGCTCCTACAATGAGCAGTTCTTC	CSASGASSYNEQFF
TRBV4-1	TRBJ2-1	NA	16	TRBD2	TGCGCCAGCAGCCAAGGCGGGGGGGCCATCTACAATGAGCAGTTCTTC	CASSQGGGAIYNEQFF
TRBV9	TRBJ2-1	few	16	TRBD1	TGTGCCAGCAGCGTAGCGAGGGACAGGGGGGGGGATGAGCAGTTCTTC	CASSVARDRGGDEQFF
TRBV19	TRBJ1-2	many	18	NA	TGTGCCAGTAGTATCGCTATGGACAGAACACCATCTAACTATGGCTACACCTTC	CASSIAMDRTPSNYGYTF
TRBV24-1	TRBJ2-1	NA	13	NA	TGTGCCACCAGTGATTCTCCGTACAATGAGCAGTTCTTC	CATSDSPYNEQFF
TRBV5-1	TRBJ1-2	once	12	NA	TGCGCCAGCAGCTTGACCCCGGATGGCTACACCTTC	CASSLTPDGYTF
TRBV5-1	TRBJ2-5	few	20	NA	TGCGCCAGCAGCCACCAACAGGGTTCTTCTCTTTGGGCCCTTAAAGAGACCCAGTACTTC	CASSHQQGSSLWALKETQYF
TRBV7-9	TRBJ1-2	many	15	NA	TGTGCCAGCAGCTTTGGGGCAGGGCAAATGGATGGCTACACCTTC	CASSFGAGQMDGYTF
TRBV5-4	TRBJ2-6	NA	17	TRBD1	TGTGCCAGCAGCTTCGACAGGGAGAAGGCTGGGGCCAACGTCCTGACTTTC	CASSFDREKAGANVLTF
TRBV20-1	TRBJ2-7	NA	14	TRBD2	TGCAGTGCTGGGCGGGGGGGAATCTCCTACGAGCAGTACTTC	CSAGRGGISYEQYF
TRBV15	TRBJ2-1	NA	15	NA	TGTGCCACCAGCAGAGATGGAAGCGAGGGCAATGAGCAGTTCTTC	CATSRDGSEGNEQFF
TRBV20-1	TRBJ2-1	NA	14	TRBD2	TGCAGTGCCGCCGGACTAGCCTCCTACAATGAGCAGTTCTTC	CSAAGLASYNEQFF
TRBV20-1	TRBJ2-5	NA	15	NA	TGCAGTGCTAGAGTTCGGCCCCAGGGTGTGGAGACCCAGTACTTC	CSARVRPQGVETQYF
TRBV7-2	TRBJ2-1	many	15	TRBD2	TGTGCCAGCAGCGGCCCTAGCGGGGGGGCTGATGAGCAGTTCTTC	CASSGPSGGADEQFF
TRBV3-1	TRBJ2-1	NA	16	NA	TGTGCCAGCAGCCAAGAGACGGATCTTGGGGGCAATGAGCAGTTCTTC	CASSQETDLGGNEQFF
TRBV29-1	TRBJ1-1	NA	10	NA	TGCAGCGCCTTGGGGGGGTCAGCTTTCTTT	CSALGGSAFF
TRBV6-6	TRBJ2-1	NA	14	NA	TGTGCCAGTACCGGGGGCGGGGTCTACAATGAGCAGTTCTTC	CASTGGGVYNEQFF
TRBV7-6	TRBJ1-5	NA	16	NA	TGTGCCAGCAGCTTAGAGGAGGGGTCGGTGGGAGCGCCCCAGCATTTT	CASSLEEGSVGAPQHF
TRBV7-2	TRBJ1-1	NA	13	NA	TGTGCCAGCAGCTTAGCGTCCGGCAGAGAAGCTTTCTTT	CASSLASGREAFF
TRBV6-4	TRBJ2-1	few	15	NA	TGTGCCAGCAGTGACTCTCCGGACAGCTACAATGAGCAGTTCTTC	CASSDSPDSYNEQFF
TRBV9	TRBJ2-3	NA	15	NA	NA	CASSVGSGAKGREYF
TRBV6-1	TRBJ2-3	few	17	NA	TGTGCCAGCAGTTCTACACCCGGCGGGGTAGGAACAGATACGCAGTATTTT	CASSSTPGGVGTDTQYF
TRBV4-1	TRBJ2-1	NA	12	TRBD1	TGTGTCAGCAGCCAAGATGGGGACAGCTTGTTCTTC	CVSSQDGDSLFF
TRBV6-2/TRBV6-3	TRBJ2-2	NA	14	NA	TGTGCCAGCAGTTTTTCCCGAAGCGCCGGGGAGCTGTTTTTT	CASSFSRSAGELFF
TRBV7-2	TRBJ2-5	many	14	TRBD2	TGTGCCAGCAGCTCCGGACTAGCGAGGGAGACCCAGTACTTC	CASSSGLARETQYF
TRBV15	TRBJ1-5	few	15	TRBD1	TGTGCCACCAGCAGAGATGACAGGGTTAAGCAGCCCCAGCATTTT	CATSRDDRVKQPQHF
TRBV7-9	TRBJ2-4	few	14	TRBD1	TGTGCCAGCAGCTCACCCTCGACAGGGGACCTACCCCTCTTC	CASSSPSTGDLPLF
TRBV5-6	TRBJ2-1	NA	16	TRBD1	TGTGCCAGCAGCCTGAGGGGACAGGGAACCTACAATGAGCAGTTCTTC	CASSLRGQGTYNEQFF
TRBV6-5	TRBJ1-2	NA	16	NA	TGTGCCAGCAGTCTTCGACGGGGGGCCGCTGGGTATGGCTACACCTTC	CASSLRRGAAGYGYTF
TRBV7-9	TRBJ1-1	many	12	NA	TGTCCCAGAAGACAGATGAACACTGAAGCTTTCTTT	CPRRQMNTEAFF
TRBV6-1	TRBJ2-7	many	15	TRBD1	TGTGCCAGCAGTACCAGACAGGGGGCCGGTTACGAGCAGTACTTC	CASSTRQGAGYEQYF
TRBV10-3	TRBJ1-2	few	15	NA	TGTGCCATCAGTGAGTCGGCCGAGGGAGTCTATGGCTACACCTTC	CAISESAEGVYGYTF
TRBV6-1	TRBJ2-6	few	18	NA	TGTGCCAGCACCCCCAGTGGGTACATTTACTCTGGGGCCAACGTCCTGACTTTC	CASTPSGYIYSGANVLTF
TRBV5-6	TRBJ2-7	once	15	NA	TGTGCCAGCAGCGTCTCACCTGACACCGGTTACGAGCAGTACTTC	CASSVSPDTGYEQYF
TRBV7-8	TRBJ1-4	NA	13	NA	TGTGCCGGCGGCTGGGGCACAAATGAAAAACTGTTTTTT	CAGGWGTNEKLFF